In its sample, the clone carrying this T cell receptor beta chain was seen once. Its antigen is unidentified. The assay was carried out at the deep level. Assay: immunoSEQ multiplex PCR; the TCRdb copy retains only in-frame clones and omits some. The sample includes about 2 million clones, about 95% of them seen just once. These data come from a study of shared clonotypes between healthy human individuals. Study outcomes and limitations: A small donor pool kept down the genetic and exposure-history diversity that was represented.

Terminally differentiated effector memory CD45RA+ cells were excluded from the naive CD8 cells, which were CD45RO-negative and positively selected for CCR7. This CDR3 comprises 15 residues. Unmatched junction bases numbered 9, after V lost 5 bases and J lost 2 bases. Germline CDR1 reads LNHNV; CDR2 reads YYDKDF (reference sequence). This clonotype was sampled from a man aged 18 to 29 in good health. The J gene is TRBJ2-7, the V gene TRBV15, with 7 bases matching TRBD1. The sequenced material came from naive CD8+ T cells sorted from blood. The CDR3 DNA is TGTGCCACCAGCGTAGTTTCCGGGACAGCCTACGAGCAGTACTTC. This gives the protein CATSVVSGTAYEQYF.